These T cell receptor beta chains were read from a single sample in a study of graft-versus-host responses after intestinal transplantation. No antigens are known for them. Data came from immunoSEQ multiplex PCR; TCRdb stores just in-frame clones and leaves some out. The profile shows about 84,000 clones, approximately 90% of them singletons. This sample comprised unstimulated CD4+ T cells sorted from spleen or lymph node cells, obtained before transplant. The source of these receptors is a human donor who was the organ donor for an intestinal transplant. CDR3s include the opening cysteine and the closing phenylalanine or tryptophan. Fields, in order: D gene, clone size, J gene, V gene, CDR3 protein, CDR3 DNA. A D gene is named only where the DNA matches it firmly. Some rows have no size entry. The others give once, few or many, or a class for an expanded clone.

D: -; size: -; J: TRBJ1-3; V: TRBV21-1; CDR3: CASSTLNTIYF; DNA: TGTGCCAGCAGCACTCTAAACACCATATATTTT
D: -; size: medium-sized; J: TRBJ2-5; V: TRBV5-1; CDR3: CASSLGAGANQETQYF; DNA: TGCGCCAGCAGCTTAGGTGCGGGGGCTAACCAAGAGACCCAGTACTTC
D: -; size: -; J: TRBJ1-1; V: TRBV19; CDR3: CASSSRTVLMNTEAFF; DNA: TGTGCCAGTAGTAGCCGGACAGTTCTCATGAACACTGAAGCTTTCTTT
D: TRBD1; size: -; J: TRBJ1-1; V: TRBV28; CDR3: CASSRSRTGGFTEAFF; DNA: TGTGCCAGCAGTCGATCAAGGACAGGGGGCTTTACTGAAGCTTTCTTT
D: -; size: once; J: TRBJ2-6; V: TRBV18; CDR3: CASSPPSGNSGANVLTF; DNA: TGTGCCAGCTCACCACCCTCCGGTAACTCTGGGGCCAACGTCCTGACTTTC
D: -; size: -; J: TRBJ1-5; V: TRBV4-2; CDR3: CASSPELPGHTSNQPQHF; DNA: TGTGCCAGCAGCCCCGAACTTCCAGGACACACTAGCAATCAGCCCCAGCATTTT
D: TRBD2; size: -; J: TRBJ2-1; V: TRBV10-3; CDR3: CAISESRSGNEQFF; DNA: TGTGCCATCAGTGAGTCCCGTAGCGGGAATGAGCAGTTCTTC
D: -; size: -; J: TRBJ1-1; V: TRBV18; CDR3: CASSLGQSNTEAFF; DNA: TGTGCCAGCTCCCTGGGGCAGTCGAACACTGAAGCTTTCTTT
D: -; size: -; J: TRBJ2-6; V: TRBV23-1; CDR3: CASSLGGRFLPFLNSGANVLTF; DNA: TGCGCCAGCAGTCTTGGTGGGCGCTTTCTACCGTTCCTTAACTCTGGGGCCAACGTCCTGACTTTC
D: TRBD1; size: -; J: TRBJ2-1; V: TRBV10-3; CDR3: CAISGDRIPGNEQFF; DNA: TGTGCCATCAGTGGGGACAGAATCCCGGGCAATGAGCAGTTCTTC
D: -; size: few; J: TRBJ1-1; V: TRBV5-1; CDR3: CASSNQGWVGLENTEAFF; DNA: TGCGCCAGCAGCAACCAGGGCTGGGTTGGATTGGAGAACACTGAAGCTTTCTTT
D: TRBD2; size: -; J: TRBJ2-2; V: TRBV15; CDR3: CATSRVGAGVGTGELFF; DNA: TGTGCCACCAGCAGAGTCGGGGCGGGGGTTGGGACCGGGGAGCTGTTTTTT
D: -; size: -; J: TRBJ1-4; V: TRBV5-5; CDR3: CASSFGRDEKLFF; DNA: TGTGCCAGCAGCTTTGGGAGGGATGAAAAACTGTTTTTT
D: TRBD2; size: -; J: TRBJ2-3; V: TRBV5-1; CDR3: CASSRGNPGGDTQYF; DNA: TGCGCCAGCAGCCGCGGGAACCCGGGGGGGGATACGCAGTATTTT
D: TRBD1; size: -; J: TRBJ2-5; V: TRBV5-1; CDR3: CASSNTGTGWRETQYF; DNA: TGCGCCAGCAGCAACACCGGGACAGGGTGGAGGGAGACCCAGTACTTC
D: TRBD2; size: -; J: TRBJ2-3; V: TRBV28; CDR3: CASSPFWLAGERRTSTDTQYF; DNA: TGTGCCAGCAGTCCATTCTGGCTAGCGGGAGAAAGAAGGACTAGCACAGATACGCAGTATTTT
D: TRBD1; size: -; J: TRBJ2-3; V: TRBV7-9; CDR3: CAGSTWTGLPSTDTQYF; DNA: TGTGCCGGCAGCACATGGACAGGGCTCCCTAGCACAGATACGCAGTATTTT
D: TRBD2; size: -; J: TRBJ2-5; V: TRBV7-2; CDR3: CASSLRGGAIPQETQYF; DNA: TGTGCCAGCAGCTTACGGGGGGGGGCAATCCCACAAGAGACCCAGTACTTC
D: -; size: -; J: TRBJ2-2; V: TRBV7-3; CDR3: CASSLRQAGELFF; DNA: TGTGCCAGCAGCTTACGACAGGCCGGGGAGCTGTTTTTT
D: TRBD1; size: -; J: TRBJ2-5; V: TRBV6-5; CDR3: CASSYDREETQYF; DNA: TGTGCCAGCAGTTACGACAGGGAAGAGACCCAGTACTTC
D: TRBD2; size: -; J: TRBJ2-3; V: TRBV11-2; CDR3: CASSLGPFISGGRDTQYF; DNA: TGTGCCAGCAGCTTAGGACCCTTTATTAGCGGGGGCCGCGATACGCAGTATTTT